This TCR beta chain was found in a study of regulatory T cells in long-lasting Graves disease. Researchers made TCR beta libraries by using iRepertoire HTBI primers and running Arm-PCR on CDR3 regions. MiXCR, run by TCRdb on the multiplex PCR reads, gives a single entry per CDR3 protein. The sample shows 250,000 to 400,000 distinct CDR3 sequences, approximately 20% of them seen only once. This clonotype was counted at least ten times. Its antigen is not known. Study findings and constraints: There was favoring of TRBV28, TRBJ1-2 and TRBJ2-5 in persistent disease.

Time point of the sample: newly diagnosed GD, antithyroid drugs for less than 3 months. RNA isolated from PBMCs was used to make the TCR library. The CDR3 length is 15 residues. CDR1 KGHSH and CDR2 LQKENI come from the germline V gene. J was trimmed by 6 bases and V by 3 bases; bases with no gene match: 8. This specimen consisted of peripheral blood mononuclear cells (PBMCs), obtained at new diagnosis, from a patient treated with antithyroid drugs. The clonotype comes from a female donor with Graves disease. The chain employs TRBV18 and TRBJ2-5, with 9 bases aligning to TRBD1. This CDR3 is CASSPGSGQGKTQYF. CDR3 sequence (DNA): TGTGCCAGCTCACCTGGGAGCGGACAGGGGAAGACCCAGTACTTC.